This T cell receptor (beta chain) stems from a study of radiation and T cells in renal cell carcinoma (dated by TCRdb to about 2020). Looking at the study overall: In total, 53 samples underwent TCR beta sequencing: 25 or so tumors plus 27 peripheral blood samples. The last blood draw occurred 4 weeks after radiation, at the same time as nephrectomy. A total of 4,016,671 unique CDR3 nucleotide sequences, encoding 2,658,974 unique CDR3 amino acid sequences, were found across all 50 or so samples.

TCR beta libraries were generated from genomic DNA with the immunoSEQ kit, following the manufacturer's recommendations. Library preparation used a first multiplex PCR with proprietary primers, then a second PCR adding unique barcodes, with bead cleanups after each round. A kit-provided positive control reaction and a negative control reaction were included in every sample batch. The final libraries underwent checking on an Agilent 4200 TapeStation D1000 ScreenTape, volumetric pooling, and quantification by qPCR. An Illumina NextSeq500 fitted with a MidOutput 150-cycle cartridge performed the sequencing, running 156 Read1 cycles and 15 Index1 cycles with the kit's custom primers. The pooled library was loaded at roughly 0.9 pM with about 21% PhiX control spiked in. From the authors' description of their analysis: Vendor-processed data were analyzed in R, and a clonotype was defined as all T cells sharing the same CDR3 nucleotide sequence. For clone abundance analyses, frequencies were normalized to the 10,000 most abundant clones per sample. Public T cell clones, which averaged fewer than five per sample, were removed prior to analysis. An abundance difference of at least 32-fold between compartments was the criterion for calling clonotypes tumor-enriched or baseline blood-enriched. A beta-binomial differential abundance model was applied to find clonotypes that expanded or contracted between blood time points. The Baroni-Urbani and Buser coefficient was used to measure tumor-blood repertoire similarity, and groups were compared with two-tailed Wilcoxon tests in R. TCRdb mirrors the immuneACCESS table, restricted to in-frame sequences. Some clones are absent from its copies; in checked studies, under half trace to an unresolved V gene, and the reason for the others is unknown. That table furnishes V, J and clone size, whereas the DNA furnished D and trimming. Recorded for this sample are under 100,000 clones; 65% to 90% of them occurred a single time. The ten largest clones add up to 7.2% of the sample.

V loses 4 bases of germline sequence and J loses 0 bases, and the interval between the two ends is 16 bases. The germline V gene encodes CDR1 MNHEY and CDR2 SMNVEV (reference sequence). Counted from cysteine to phenylalanine, this CDR3 has 17 amino acids. Solely the CDR3 DNA is kept, with 51 bases framed from the first base. What the study reported, not specific to this receptor: An increase in top tumor clonotypes in blood was observed from baseline to 2 weeks post-radiation, followed by contraction by 4 weeks, which was taken to suggest transient expansion of tumor-resident clones. Because the trial had a single-armed design, the trial could not examine how radiation dose or scheduling affected the TCR repertoire. Blood repertoire dynamics were not followed beyond 4 weeks after treatment. Because pretreatment tumor biopsies were not available, the baseline intratumoral presence of clonotypes could not be determined.

Details on this clone: Its specific antigen is unknown. The sample holds no much larger clone one base away, and base qualities are not on file.

Read against the paper, the sample's time point label means: blood 4 weeks post-SBRT, at nephrectomy. In light of the paper, this sample's treatment or condition label describes: 15 Gy SBRT to primary tumor, nephrectomy 4 weeks later. Samples came from a clinical trial, in which primary renal cell carcinomas received 15 Gy stereotactic body radiation therapy followed by nephrectomy 4 weeks later. Serial peripheral blood from radiation-treated patients was sampled at baseline, 2 weeks and 4 weeks after SBRT to track tumor-enriched clonotypes. All patients had renal cell carcinoma with clear cell pathology. The QIAamp DNA Blood Mini Kit (Qiagen) was used to prepare genomic DNA for TCR sequencing. The analyses included just those samples that passed every quality control check.

The sample consisted of blood, taken from a patient whose treatment included radiotherapy and nephrectomy. The chain is assembled from TRBV27 and TRBJ2-1; no D segment can be confidently identified. This receptor was obtained from a man aged 55 to 69 with renal cell carcinoma. The CDR3 loop reads CASSSDRGQGSYNEQFF. The bases are TGTGCCAGCAGTTCCGATCGAGGTCAAGGCTCCTACAATGAGCAGTTCTTC.